This is a list of T cell receptor beta chains from one sample in a study of immune heterogeneity within non-small cell lung tumors. A single record per CDR3 protein comes from TCRdb applying MiXCR to the multiplex PCR reads. The sample consists of 1,500 to 2,000 distinct CDR3 sequences, about 22% of them appearing once. The sample was lung tumor tissue. The receptors shown here come from a woman between 50 and 59 years old with non-small cell lung cancer. Each CDR3 is given with its conserved first and last residue. The D gene is left open where the match is weak. Clone sizes are given selectively: once, few, many, or a class where the clone is expanded.

clone_size cdr3_length d_call j_call v_call cdr3_aa cdr3_nt
NA 19 TRBD2 TRBJ2-3 TRBV7-9 CASSPSGTSGRGGTDTQYF TGTGCCAGCAGCCCGTCTGGGACTAGCGGGAGGGGGGGCACAGATACGCAGTATTTT
few 17 TRBD2 TRBJ2-5 TRBV6-2/TRBV6-3 CASSPISGLAGSETQYF TGTGCCAGCAGCCCAATTTCGGGACTAGCGGGAAGTGAGACCCAGTACTTC
medium-sized 12 NA TRBJ2-7 TRBV20-1 CSASGSSYEQYF TGCAGTGCTAGCGGGAGCTCCTACGAGCAGTACTTC
large 17 NA TRBJ1-1 TRBV20-1 CSANLRGSTPFNTEAFF TGCAGTGCCAACCTACGCGGGTCCACCCCTTTTAACACTGAAGCTTTCTTT